This T cell receptor (beta chain) was profiled in a study of blood T cell repertoires in COVID-19. Study overall: COVID-19 samples collected from the United States, Italy and Spain covered acute and convalescent phases.

TCRdb keeps only in-frame clones here, not all; method: immunoSEQ multiplex PCR. The top ten clones hold 2.5% to 3.5% of a sample with about 250,000 clones, roughly nine tenths of them seen once. Specimen: PBMCs or T cells enriched from blood (not recorded which). The receptor comes from a woman aged 50 to 60 who had recovered from COVID-19.

CDR3 region: CATSRRENTEAFF. In DNA form, the CDR3 reads TGTGCCACCAGTCGGAGGGAGAACACTGAAGCTTTCTTT. V gene TRBV24-1 combines with J gene TRBJ1-1; no firm D call. Germline-derived CDR1 and CDR2 are KGHDR and SFDVKD. The CDR3 sequence is 13 residues long. Trimming removed 6 bases from V and 1 base from J, with 8 bases in between.